This passage covers 13 T cell receptor beta chains from one sample sequenced in a study of T cells in Graves' hyperthyroidism and ophthalmopathy. TCR beta CDR3 sequences were amplified from RNA transcripts. In the first-round RT-PCR of the TCR CDR3, the HTBI primer set was used. TCRdb redid the calling of the multiplex PCR reads with MiXCR, one entry per CDR3 protein. The table lists 380,000 or so distinct CDR3 sequences, around 13% of them singletons, with under 30% in the top ten. The sequencing input was blood. Receptor source: a woman aged 25 to 39 with Graves' hyperthyroidism.

This clonotype has a count of ten or more. The gene calls are TRBV2 and TRBJ1-2; the match to TRBD1 covers 9 bases. The CDR3 is 11 amino acids. J gave up 5 bases and V 11 bases, and 3 bases lay outside the gene matches. Germline lookup yields CDR1 SNHLY and CDR2 FYNNEI. The CDR3 sequence is CAAGQGYGYTF. In nucleotides, the CDR3 is TGTGCCGCGGGACAGGGATATGGCTACACCTTC.

This clonotype came up many times. V and J are TRBV13 and TRBJ2-5; 9 bases agree with TRBD1. J gave up 5 bases and V 5 bases, and 9 bases lay outside the gene matches. Germline values: CDR1 PRHDT, CDR2 FYEKMQ (reference sequence). The CDR3 contains 15 residues. Written as DNA, the CDR3 is TGTGCCAGCAGCCTAACGACAGGGGGGATGGAGACCCAGTACTTC. It is translated as CASSLTTGGMETQYF.

In its sample, this clonotype was seen many times. This chain connects TRBV11-2 to TRBJ1-2; unclear D gene. Trimming removed 5 bases from V and 6 bases from J, with 16 bases in between. This CDR3 comprises 14 residues. Germline-derived CDR1 and CDR2 are SGHAT and FQNNGV. In nucleotides, the CDR3 is TGTGCCAGCAGCCCCGGCCCCTTCCGCGATGGCTACACCTTC. Protein sequence: CASSPGPFRDGYTF.

This chain connects TRBV27 to TRBJ2-7, with 7 positions matching TRBD2. V lost 3 bases and J lost 5; bases outside the gene matches: 10. CDR3 size: 15 residues. CDR1 and CDR2 (germline): MNHEY, SMNVEV (reference sequence). CDR3 in DNA: TGTGCCAGCAGTTTGGGCAGACTAGCCCAGAACGAGCAGTACTTC. This encodes CASSLGRLAQNEQYF.

At least ten counts were recorded for this clonotype. This rearrangement joins TRBV6-1 to TRBJ1-4; 9 bases agree with TRBD1. The CDR3 sequence is 14 residues long. Germline CDR1 and CDR2: MNHNS and SASEGT. V trimming: 4 bases; J trimming: 7 bases; junction bases outside the gene matches: 4. The CDR3 protein is CASSVQGALEKLFF. DNA for the CDR3: TGTGCCAGCAGTGTACAGGGGGCGCTTGAAAAACTGTTTTTT.

This clonotype was picked up many times. This rearrangement joins TRBV7-3 to TRBJ2-1; D is ambiguous. From germline, CDR1 is SGHTA and CDR2 FQGTGA. This CDR3 comprises 13 residues. V gave up 5 bases and J gave up 9 bases, with 14 bases separating them. The CDR3, as DNA: TGTGCCAGCAGCCCGTCGGAGAAAACTGAGCAGTTCTTC. Translation gives CASSPSEKTEQFF.

A few counts support this clonotype. As DNA, the CDR3 is TGCAGTGCTAGGGTCCGGGGACAGGGCCTATCCTACGAGCAGTACTTC. Protein: CSARVRGQGLSYEQYF. This chain connects TRBV20-1 to TRBJ2-7; 9 positions match TRBD1. The germline CDR1 and CDR2 sequences are DFQATT and SNEGSKA (reference sequence). V trimming: 3 bases; J trimming: 1 base; junction bases outside the gene matches: 10. This CDR3 comprises 16 residues.

Worth noting for this clonotype: Being one base from a much bigger clone, this may be a read error. The chain has TRBV6-2 or TRBV6-3 and TRBJ1-2; perhaps TRBD1 as D (5 bases). V was shortened by 6 bases and J by 7 bases, with 12 bases between the two germline ends. This CDR3 spans 12 amino acids. Germline assignment: CDR1 MNHEY and CDR2 SVGEGT. The DNA for the CDR3 is TGTGCCAGCAGACCCCAGGGAGGTGGCTACACCTTC. Its translation: CASRPQGGGYTF.

This clonotype was picked up a small number of times. The rearrangement uses TRBV7-2 and TRBJ1-5; TRBD1 agrees at 7 bases. CDR3 size: 16 residues. J was trimmed by 0 bases and V by 2 bases; bases with no gene match: 4. CDR1 is SGHTA, CDR2 FQGNSA, per germline. The chain's CDR3 is CASSLLGTDSNQPQHF. The DNA for the CDR3 is TGTGCCAGCAGCTTACTAGGGACAGATAGCAATCAGCCCCAGCATTTT.

The rearrangement links TRBV7-3 to TRBJ2-1; D unresolved. The CDR3 runs 15 residues. V was cut by 3 bases and J by 5 bases, with 14 bases left in between. CDR1 and CDR2 (germline): SGHTA, FQGTGA. The CDR3 DNA reads TGTGCCAGCAGCTTCCGATTCGGCCGTAACAATGAGCAGTTCTTC. Amino acid sequence: CASSFRFGRNNEQFF. Full variable domain (outside the CDR3, taken from reference TRBV7-3 and TRBJ2-1): GAGVSQTPSNKVTEKGKYVELRCDPISGHTALYWYRQSLGQGPEFLIYFQGTGAADDSGLPNDRFFAVRPEGSVSTLKIQRTERGDSAVYLCASSFRFGRNNEQFFGPGTRLTVL.

This clonotype was found a few times. The chain has TRBV6-1 and TRBJ2-2; D gene ambiguous. The CDR3 spans 12 residues. CDR1 and CDR2 from the germline V gene are MNHNS and SASEGT. Trimming shortened V by 5 bases and J by 6 bases, and 7 bases separated the two germline ends. The CDR3 here is CASSSWPGELFF. For the CDR3, the DNA is TGTGCCAGCAGTTCTTGGCCCGGGGAGCTGTTTTTT.

In this sample, this clonotype turned up many times. This chain joins TRBV29-1 and TRBJ2-5; a weak D match, TRBD1 (6 bases). Trimming cost V 5 bases and J 4 bases, with 11 bases left between them. This CDR3 has 12 residues. In germline, CDR1 is SQVTM, CDR2 ANQGSEA. The CDR3 nucleotides read TGCAGCGTTCTGTTAGGGGGAGAGACCCAGTACTTC. It codes for CSVLLGGETQYF.

This clonotype was seen many times. The chain carries TRBV28 and TRBJ1-1; D not resolved. Germline CDR1 MDHEN, CDR2 SYDVKM. V was trimmed by 6 bases and J by 1 base, leaving 15 bases between them. This CDR3 is built from 15 residues. The CDR3 nucleotides are TGTGCCAGCAGCCTCCTGGTGGCTGCGAACACTGAAGCTTTCTTT. This encodes CASSLLVAANTEAFF. The full variable domain, completed using reference TRBV28 and TRBJ1-1, is DVKVTQSSRYLVKRTGEKVFLECVQDMDHENMFWYRQDPGLGLRLIYFSYDVKMKEKGDIPEGYSVSREKKERFSLILESASTNQTSMYLCASSLLVAANTEAFFGQGTRLTVV.